One and the same sample provided the 9 T cell receptor beta chains below, sequenced in a study of cytomegalovirus exposure and HLA in healthy donors. Use of 60 Vbeta and 13 Jbeta primers characterized the PCR. Repertoires were generated with immunoSEQ multiplex PCR, while TCRdb's copy carries only in-frame clones and drops some. Of over 100,000 clones listed, roughly 80% were seen once; the top ten hold 2% to 3%. The sample comprised PBMCs. The source is a female donor in good health and CMV-seronegative.

The chain uses TRBV2 and TRBJ1-2; D gene ambiguous. The germline V gene encodes CDR1 SNHLY and CDR2 FYNNEI. V lost 4 bases, J lost 2 bases, and 8 bases lay in between. The CDR3 has 13 amino acids. Here the CDR3 DNA reads TGTGCCAGCAGTGTGGGCACGAACTATGGCTACACCTTC. Its protein is CASSVGTNYGYTF.

The CDR3 spells CASSPTGGETQYF. The CDR3 DNA reads TGTGCCAGCAGCCCGACGGGGGGAGAGACCCAGTACTTC. The chain links TRBV7-2 to TRBJ2-5, with 7 bases aligning to TRBD2. CDR3 length: 13 residues. J gave up 4 bases and V 5 bases, and 4 bases lay outside the gene matches. Germline loops: CDR1 SGHTA, CDR2 FQGNSA.

The sample holds a few counts of this clone. The chain couples TRBV5-1 to TRBJ2-1; no definite D call. CDR1 is SGHRS, CDR2 YFSETQ, per germline. V shed 4 bases and J shed 9 bases, with 8 bases lying between them. This CDR3 comprises 11 residues. CDR3 loop: CASSSNSEQFF. As DNA, the CDR3 is TGCGCCAGCAGCAGCAACAGTGAGCAGTTCTTC.

J is TRBJ1-2 and V is TRBV5-4; D unresolved. From germline, CDR1 is SGHNT and CDR2 YYREEE (reference sequence). The CDR3 loop spans 12 amino acids. Trimming shortened V by 5 bases and J by 4 bases, and 9 bases separated the two germline ends. The CDR3 DNA follows: TGTGCCAGCAGTATCGCGGGCTATGGCTACACCTTC. Amino acids: CASSIAGYGYTF.

This clone appeared a few times. V is TRBV5-6 and J is TRBJ1-1; D is possibly TRBD1 (5 bases). The V end lost 3 bases, the J end lost 0 bases, and 18 bases lay between the germline ends. The CDR3 consists of 17 residues. Germline CDR1 and CDR2: SGHDT and YYEEEE. CDR3 sequence: CASSSQTREFMNTEAFF. CDR3 DNA: TGTGCCAGCAGCTCGCAGACCAGGGAATTCATGAACACTGAAGCTTTCTTT.

Turning to this clone: Compared with germline, one end of the junction differs, possibly owing to a read error. The chain employs TRBV25-1 and TRBJ1-2; 12 nucleotides agree with TRBD1. The CDR3 extends over 16 amino acids. Germline V gene sequence: CDR1 MGHDK, CDR2 SYGVNS. The CDR3 protein is CAGSLSGQGADYGYTF. CDR3 coding DNA: TGTGCCGGCAGTTTATCGGGACAGGGGGCGGACTATGGCTACACCTTC.

This clone was counted a few times. V is TRBV4-2 and J is TRBJ2-7, with TRBD2 matching 9 bases. The CDR3 contains 17 residues. V gave up 4 bases and J gave up 2 bases; unmatched junction bases: 12. Germline V gene data show CDR1 as LGHNA and CDR2 as YNFKEQ. CDR3 region: CASSLELASGTPYEQYF. CDR3 sequence (DNA): TGTGCCAGCAGCCTTGAGCTCGCTAGCGGGACTCCCTACGAGCAGTACTTC.

This sequence joins TRBV9 and TRBJ2-3; 12 nucleotides align to TRBD2. This CDR3 is 16 amino acids long. Germline V gives CDR1 SGDLS, CDR2 YYNGEE. V lost 2 bases to trimming and J lost 6 bases; unmatched junction nucleotides: 7. DNA for the CDR3: TGTGCCAGCAGCGTCTCTAGCGGGGGGGCCGGCGATACGCAGTATTTT. This codes for CASSVSSGGAGDTQYF.

The chain carries TRBV10-3 and TRBJ1-4; 8 positions agree with TRBD1. The J segment lost 2 bases and the V segment lost 2 bases, leaving 4 bases of the junction unmatched. Germline V gives CDR1 ENHRY, CDR2 SYGVKD. The CDR3 is made up of 16 amino acids. CDR3 bases: TGTGCCATCAGTGAGACTAGGACAGGGACTAATGAAAAACTGTTTTTT. This encodes CAISETRTGTNEKLFF.